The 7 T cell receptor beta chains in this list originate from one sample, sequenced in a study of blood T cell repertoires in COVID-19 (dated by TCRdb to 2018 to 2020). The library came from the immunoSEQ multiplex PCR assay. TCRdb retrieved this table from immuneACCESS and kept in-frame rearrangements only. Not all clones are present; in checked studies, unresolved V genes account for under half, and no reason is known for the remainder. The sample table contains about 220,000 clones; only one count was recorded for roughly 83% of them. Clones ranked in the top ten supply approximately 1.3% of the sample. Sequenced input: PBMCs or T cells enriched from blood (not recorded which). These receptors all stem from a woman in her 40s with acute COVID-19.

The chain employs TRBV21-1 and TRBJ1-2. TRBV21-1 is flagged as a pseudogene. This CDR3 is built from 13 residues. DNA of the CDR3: TGTGCCAGCAGCAAAGTTCCCGGGAACGGCTACACCTTC. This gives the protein CASSKVPGNGYTF.

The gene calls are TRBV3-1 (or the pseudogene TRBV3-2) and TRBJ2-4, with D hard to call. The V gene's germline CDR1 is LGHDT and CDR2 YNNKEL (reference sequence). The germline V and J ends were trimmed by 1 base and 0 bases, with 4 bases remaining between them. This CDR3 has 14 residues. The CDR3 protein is CASSQVLAKNIQYF. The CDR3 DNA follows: TGTGCCAGCAGCCAAGTACTAGCCAAAAACATTCAGTACTTC.

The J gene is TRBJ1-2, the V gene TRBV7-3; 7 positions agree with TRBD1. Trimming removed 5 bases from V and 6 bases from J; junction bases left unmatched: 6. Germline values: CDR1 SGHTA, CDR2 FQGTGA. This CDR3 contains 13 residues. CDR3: CASSPTGYDGYTF. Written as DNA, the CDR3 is TGTGCCAGCAGCCCGACAGGGTATGATGGCTACACCTTC.

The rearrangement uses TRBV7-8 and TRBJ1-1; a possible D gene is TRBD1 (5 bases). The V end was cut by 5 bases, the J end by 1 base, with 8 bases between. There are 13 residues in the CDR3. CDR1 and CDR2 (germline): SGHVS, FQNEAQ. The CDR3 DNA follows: TGTGCCAGCAGCCGTCAGGGGAACACTGAAGCTTTCTTT. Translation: CASSRQGNTEAFF.

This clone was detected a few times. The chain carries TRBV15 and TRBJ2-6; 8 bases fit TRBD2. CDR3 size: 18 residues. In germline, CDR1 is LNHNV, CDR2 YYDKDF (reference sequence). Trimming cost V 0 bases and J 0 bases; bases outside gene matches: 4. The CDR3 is CATSRDGLAGSGANVLTF. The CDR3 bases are TGTGCCACCAGCAGAGATGGGCTAGCGGGCTCTGGGGCCAACGTCCTGACTTTC.

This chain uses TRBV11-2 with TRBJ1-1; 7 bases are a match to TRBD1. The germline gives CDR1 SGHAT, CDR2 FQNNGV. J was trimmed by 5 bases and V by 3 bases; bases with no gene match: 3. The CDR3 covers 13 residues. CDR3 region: CASSFIQGTEAFF. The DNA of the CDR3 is TGTGCCAGCAGCTTTATACAGGGGACTGAAGCTTTCTTT.

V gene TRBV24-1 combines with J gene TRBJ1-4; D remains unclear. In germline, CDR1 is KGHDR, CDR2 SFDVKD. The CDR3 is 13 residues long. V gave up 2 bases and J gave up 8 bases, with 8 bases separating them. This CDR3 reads CATSDSLEEKLFF. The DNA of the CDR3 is TGTGCCACCAGTGATTCCCTTGAGGAAAAACTGTTTTTT.